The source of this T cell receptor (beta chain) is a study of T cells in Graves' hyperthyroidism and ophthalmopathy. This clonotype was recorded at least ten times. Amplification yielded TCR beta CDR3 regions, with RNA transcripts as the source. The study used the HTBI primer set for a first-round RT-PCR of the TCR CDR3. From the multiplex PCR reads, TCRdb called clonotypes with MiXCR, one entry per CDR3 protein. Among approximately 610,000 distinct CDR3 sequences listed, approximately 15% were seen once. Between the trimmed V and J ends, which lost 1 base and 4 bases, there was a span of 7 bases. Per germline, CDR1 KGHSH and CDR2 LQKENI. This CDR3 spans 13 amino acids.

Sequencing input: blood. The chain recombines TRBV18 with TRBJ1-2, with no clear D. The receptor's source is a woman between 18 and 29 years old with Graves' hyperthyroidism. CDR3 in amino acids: CASSPREGYGYTF. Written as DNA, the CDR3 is TGTGCCAGCTCACCACGGGAAGGCTATGGCTACACCTTC.